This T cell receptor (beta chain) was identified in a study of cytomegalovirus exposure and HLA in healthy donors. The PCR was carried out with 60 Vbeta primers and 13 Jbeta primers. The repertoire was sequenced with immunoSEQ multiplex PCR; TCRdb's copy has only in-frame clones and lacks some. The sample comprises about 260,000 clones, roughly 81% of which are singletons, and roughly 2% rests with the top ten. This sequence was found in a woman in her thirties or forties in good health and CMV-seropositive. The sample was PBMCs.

The CDR3 sequence is CAISEGLNEKLFF. Written as DNA, the CDR3 is TGTGCCATCAGTGAGGGCCTTAATGAAAAACTGTTTTTT. V gene TRBV10-3 combines with J gene TRBJ1-4, with D unclear. In germline, CDR1 is ENHRY, CDR2 SYGVKD. The CDR3 totals 13 residues. With 2 bases removed from V and 4 bases from J, the gap between germline ends came to 5 bases.